One sample yielded the 29 T cell receptor beta chains listed below, sequenced in a study of blood T cell repertoires in COVID-19. Repertoires were generated with immunoSEQ multiplex PCR, while TCRdb's copy carries only in-frame clones and drops some. The sample carries 200,000 to 300,000 clones, 84% recorded once. Sequenced sample: peripheral blood. All receptors derive from a man between 60 and 75 years old with acute or convalescent COVID-19.

The genes are TRBV6-5 and TRBJ1-2; 9 bases match TRBD1. The CDR3 spans 14 residues. CDR1 is MNHEY, CDR2 SVGAGI, per germline. The J segment lost 4 bases and the V segment lost 6 bases, leaving 6 bases of the junction unmatched. The CDR3 spells CASSPADRGYGYTF. The CDR3 region has the DNA TGTGCCAGCAGCCCGGCGGACAGGGGCTATGGCTACACCTTC.

The chain links TRBV7-9 to TRBJ1-2; D possibly corresponds to TRBD1 (6 bases). The V gene lost 7 bases and the J gene lost 4 bases, with 19 bases spanning the gap. The germline V gene has CDR1 SEHNR and CDR2 FQNEAQ (reference sequence). This CDR3 contains 15 residues. As DNA, the CDR3 is TGTGCCAGCAACCTCGGACCACAGGGTCCCTATGGCTACACCTTC. It specifies CASNLGPQGPYGYTF. Using reference TRBV7-9 and TRBJ1-2 for the parts outside the CDR3, the full variable domain is DTGVSQNPRHKITKRGQNVTFRCDPISEHNRLYWYRQTLGQGPEFLTYFQNEAQLEKSRLLSDRFSAERPKGSFSTLEIQRTEQGDSAMYLCASNLGPQGPYGYTFGSGTRLTVV.

As to this clone: Additional DNA sequences in this sample encode the identical CDR3. The genes are TRBV7-9 and TRBJ1-2; 10 bases are shared with TRBD1. CDR1 is SEHNR and CDR2 is FQNEAQ in the germline V gene (reference sequence). V was pared by 1 base and J by 2 bases, with 1 base of the junction left unmatched. The length of the CDR3 is 15 residues. CDR3 nucleotides: TGTGCCAGCAGCTTAGAGGACAGGGGGAACTATGGCTACACCTTC. It yields the protein CASSLEDRGNYGYTF.

J is TRBJ1-4 and V is TRBV5-1; D is uncertain. There are 15 residues in the CDR3. Trimming stripped 4 bases from V and 5 bases from J, with 15 bases between. In germline, CDR1 is SGHRS, CDR2 YFSETQ. The CDR3 protein is CASSVGDGTNEKLFF. CDR3 in DNA: TGCGCCAGCAGCGTAGGAGACGGAACAAATGAAAAACTGTTTTTT.

Ten or more counts support this clone. The rearrangement links TRBV11-2 to TRBJ2-5; 9 bases line up with TRBD2. Germline V gene sequence: CDR1 SGHAT, CDR2 FQNNGV. The CDR3 contains 17 residues. V was clipped by 5 bases and J by 2 bases; unmatched bases: 12. DNA for the CDR3: TGTGCCAGCAGCCCAGGGCGGCTAGCGGGGAGTCAAGAGACCCAGTACTTC. This encodes CASSPGRLAGSQETQYF.

This chain connects TRBV14 to TRBJ1-2; D may be TRBD1 (6 bases). This CDR3 region has 15 residues. Germline loops: CDR1 SGHDN, CDR2 FVKESK. The V end was cut by 1 base, the J end by 2 bases, with 11 bases between. CDR3 protein: CASSQAGARNYGYTF. CDR3 nucleotide sequence: TGTGCCAGCAGCCAAGCAGGGGCGCGGAACTATGGCTACACCTTC.

The chain carries TRBV7-8 and TRBJ2-5; 8 positions match TRBD2. V trimming: 1 base; J trimming: 4 bases; junction bases outside the gene matches: 2. From germline, CDR1 is SGHVS and CDR2 FQNEAQ. CDR3 length: 14 amino acids. DNA of the CDR3: TGTGCCAGCAGCTTAGGAGGGACTAGAGAGACCCAGTACTTC. Translating gives CASSLGGTRETQYF. The complete variable domain, with remaining parts taken from reference TRBV7-8 and TRBJ2-5, reads GAGVSQSPRYKVAKRGQDVALRCDPISGHVSLFWYQQALGQGPEFLTYFQNEAQLDKSGLPSDRFFAERPEGSVSTLKIQRTQQEDSAVYLCASSLGGTRETQYFGPGTRLLVL.

This clone has just one count. V and J are TRBV11-3 and TRBJ2-7; 7 bases match TRBD1. Per germline, CDR1 SGHNT and CDR2 YENEEA. The V segment lost 1 base and the J segment 5 bases; nucleotides outside the gene matches: 5. CDR3 length: 14 residues. The CDR3 sequence: CASSLGGGMNEQYF. In DNA form, the CDR3 reads TGTGCCAGCAGCTTAGGAGGGGGCATGAACGAGCAGTACTTC. The complete variable domain, with remaining parts taken from reference TRBV11-3 and TRBJ2-7, reads EAGVVQSPRYKIIEKKQPVAFWCNPISGHNTLYWYLQNLGQGPELLIRYENEEAVDDSQLPKDRFSAERLKGVDSTLKIQPAELGDSAVYLCASSLGGGMNEQYFGPGTRLTVT.

CDR3 protein: CASSLTRSSYGYTF. Here the CDR3 DNA reads TGTGCCAGCAGTTTAACGAGGAGCTCCTATGGCTACACCTTC. The V gene is TRBV27, the J gene TRBJ1-2; the D is unclear. V gave up 2 bases and J gave up 4 bases, with 11 bases separating them. The V gene's germline CDR1 is MNHEY and CDR2 SMNVEV (reference sequence). CDR3 length: 14 amino acids.

The chain joins TRBV2 to TRBJ1-4; no clear D. Trimming took off 6 bases at V and 8 bases at J, with 16 bases between the two ends. CDR1 is SNHLY and CDR2 is FYNNEI in the germline V gene. This CDR3 has 14 residues. CDR3 bases: TGTGCCAGCAGCATCCCGGAACTCGGGGAAAAACTGTTTTTT. Its protein product is CASSIPELGEKLFF. Full variable domain (missing parts from reference TRBV2 and TRBJ1-4): EPEVTQTPSHQVTQMGQEVILRCVPISNHLYFYWYRQILGQKVEFLVSFYNNEISEKSEIFDDQFSVERPDGSNFTLKIRSTKLEDSAMYFCASSIPELGEKLFFGSGTQLSVL.

V and J are TRBV5-6 and TRBJ2-3, with D unresolved. The CDR3 is 14 amino acids. V was trimmed by 3 bases and J by 2 bases, leaving 10 bases between them. CDR1 and CDR2 from the germline V gene are SGHDT and YYEEEE. CDR3 sequence (DNA): TGTGCCAGCAGCTCTCTTGCACTCACAGATACGCAGTATTTT. Its translation: CASSSLALTDTQYF.

The rearrangement joins TRBV14 to TRBJ2-2; TRBD1 agrees at 9 bases. The ends lost 1 base at V and 4 bases at J; junction bases unmatched: 1. The CDR3 runs to 15 residues. CDR1 SGHDN and CDR2 FVKESK come from the germline V gene. In nucleotides, the CDR3 is TGTGCCAGCAGCCAAGGACAGGGGGGCACCGGGGAGCTGTTTTTT. This translates into CASSQGQGGTGELFF.

This sequence joins TRBV5-8 and TRBJ1-1; no definite D call. The V end was cut by 3 bases, the J end by 1 base, with 16 bases between. This CDR3 has 16 amino acids. Per the germline V gene, CDR1 is SGHTS and CDR2 is YDEGEE. The DNA of the CDR3 is TGTGCCAGCAGCTCGGTCACCTTTCGAGGGAACACTGAAGCTTTCTTT. Amino acid sequence: CASSSVTFRGNTEAFF.

The rearrangement uses TRBV27 and TRBJ1-2; D is perhaps TRBD1 (6 bases). Germline loops: CDR1 MNHEY, CDR2 SMNVEV (reference sequence). V gave up 2 bases and J gave up 0 bases, with 13 bases separating them. This CDR3 spans 16 amino acids. CDR3 sequence: CASSLEGGRTNYGYTF. DNA for the CDR3: TGTGCCAGCAGTTTAGAGGGGGGGCGGACTAACTATGGCTACACCTTC.

The V call is TRBV27, the J call TRBJ1-4, with TRBD1 matching 7 bases. V lost 7 bases and J lost 4; bases outside the gene matches: 9. Germline CDR1 is MNHEY and CDR2 is SMNVEV (reference sequence). This CDR3 spans 15 amino acids. CDR3 in DNA: TGTGCCAGCAAGGGCAGGGGGTCCAATAATGAAAAACTGTTTTTT. Protein product: CASKGRGSNNEKLFF.

The chain is built from TRBV19 and TRBJ1-1, with D unresolved. Trimming took off 7 bases at V and 1 base at J, with 10 bases between the two ends. CDR3 length equals 13 residues. The germline gives CDR1 LNHDA, CDR2 SQIVND (reference sequence). The CDR3: CASTMGQNTEAFF. The CDR3 bases are TGTGCCAGTACTATGGGCCAGAACACTGAAGCTTTCTTT. The complete variable domain, with remaining parts taken from reference TRBV19 and TRBJ1-1, reads DGGITQSPKYLFRKEGQNVTLSCEQNLNHDAMYWYRQDPGQGLRLIYYSQIVNDFQKGDIAEGYSVSREKKESFPLTVTSAQKNPTAFYLCASTMGQNTEAFFGQGTRLTVV.

The chain has TRBV2 and TRBJ2-7; perhaps TRBD2 as D (6 bases). Trimming took off 4 bases at V and 4 bases at J, with 17 bases between the two ends. This CDR3 has 15 amino acids. Germline V gene lookup returns CDR1 SNHLY and CDR2 FYNNEI. CDR3 protein: CASSVVPAGRYEQYF. The CDR3 nucleotides are TGTGCCAGCAGTGTTGTCCCGGCAGGGAGGTACGAGCAGTACTTC.

V usage is TRBV9 and J usage is TRBJ1-4; D is uncertain. Trimming stripped 0 bases from V and 9 bases from J, with 9 bases between. The CDR3 length is 13 residues. Germline values: CDR1 SGDLS, CDR2 YYNGEE. The DNA of the CDR3 is TGTGCCAGCAGCGTAGTAACGGGAAAAAAACTGTTTTTT. Translation: CASSVVTGKKLFF. Full variable domain (missing parts from reference TRBV9 and TRBJ1-4): DSGVTQTPKHLITATGQRVTLRCSPRSGDLSVYWYQQSLDQGLQFLIQYYNGEERAKGNILERFSAQQFPDLHSELNLSSLELGDSALYFCASSVVTGKKLFFGSGTQLSVL.

The rearrangement uses TRBV5-5 and TRBJ2-7; TRBD1 aligns across 9 bases. This CDR3 has 15 residues. The germline gives CDR1 SGHKS, CDR2 YYEKEE (reference sequence). With V trimmed by 3 bases and J by 4 bases, 8 bases remained unmatched. For the CDR3, the DNA is TGTGCCAGCAGCTCCGGACAGGGGAATATGTACGAGCAGTACTTC. Protein: CASSSGQGNMYEQYF. Drawing the rest from reference TRBV5-5 and TRBJ2-7, the complete variable domain is DAGVTQSPTHLIKTRGQQVTLRCSPISGHKSVSWYQQVLGQGPQFIFQYYEKEERGRGNFPDRFSARQFPNYSSELNVNALLLGDSALYLCASSSGQGNMYEQYFGPGTRLTVT.

The table lists this clone with a count of one. The chain recombines TRBV6-5 with TRBJ1-5; tentative D call: TRBD1 (6 bases). This CDR3 spans 14 amino acids. Germline V gene lookup returns CDR1 MNHEY and CDR2 SVGAGI. V lost 6 bases and J 4 bases, leaving 13 bases between the germline ends. CDR3 amino acids: CASRQGGSNQPQHF. In DNA form, the CDR3 reads TGTGCCAGCAGACAGGGCGGAAGTAATCAGCCCCAGCATTTT.

The chain joins TRBV6-6 to TRBJ1-1; D not resolved. This CDR3 is 19 amino acids long. The ends were cut back, 5 bases at V and 5 bases at J, with 30 bases in the middle. CDR1 is MNHNY and CDR2 is SVGAGI in the germline V gene (reference sequence). The CDR3 nucleotides are TGTGCCAGCAGTCTAGAACCCGATATACCCGGGCTCCGAGGGACTGAAGCTTTCTTT. As protein: CASSLEPDIPGLRGTEAFF.

V usage is TRBV7-3 and J usage is TRBJ2-7, with TRBD1 as a possible D gene (6 bases). Germline V gene data show CDR1 as SGHTA and CDR2 as FQGTGA. The CDR3 has 11 amino acids. V gave up 8 bases and J gave up 2 bases, with 7 bases separating them. The CDR3 coding sequence is TGTGCCAGCGGGGGCACCTACGAGCAGTACTTC. Its protein is CASGGTYEQYF. The entire variable domain, with the rest obtained from reference TRBV7-3 and TRBJ2-7, is as follows: GAGVSQTPSNKVTEKGKYVELRCDPISGHTALYWYRQSLGQGPEFLIYFQGTGAADDSGLPNDRFFAVRPEGSVSTLKIQRTERGDSAVYLCASGGTYEQYFGPGTRLTVT.

The chain uses TRBV18 and TRBJ1-1, with D perhaps TRBD1 (6 bases). From germline, CDR1 is KGHSH and CDR2 LQKENI. Between the trimmed V and J ends, which lost 3 bases and 7 bases, there was a span of 15 bases. This CDR3 region has 14 residues. The CDR3 region has the DNA TGTGCCAGCTCACCCCAACATCACAGGGTTGAAGCTTTCTTT. It codes for CASSPQHHRVEAFF. Filled out from reference TRBV18 and TRBJ1-1, the complete variable domain reads NAGVMQNPRHLVRRRGQEARLRCSPMKGHSHVYWYRQLPEEGLKFMVYLQKENIIDESGMPKERFSAEFPKEGPSILRIQQVVRGDSAAYFCASSPQHHRVEAFFGQGTRLTVV.

The chain carries TRBV10-3 and TRBJ2-2, with 7 bases that match TRBD2. Germline V gene data show CDR1 as ENHRY and CDR2 as SYGVKD. This CDR3 is built from 14 residues. The trim removed 0 bases at V and 5 bases at J, leaving 0 bases unmatched. CDR3 protein: CAISESRETGELFF. Here the CDR3 DNA reads TGTGCCATCAGTGAGTCGCGGGAGACCGGGGAGCTGTTTTTT.

The rearrangement joins TRBV6-5 to TRBJ1-2, with D perhaps matching TRBD1 (5 bases). The V and J ends lost 7 bases and 8 bases respectively, with 20 bases between them. Germline loops: CDR1 MNHEY, CDR2 SVGAGI. This CDR3 region has 14 residues. CDR3: CASTSGVRAYGYTF. The CDR3 DNA reads as TGTGCCAGCACCTCGGGGGTCAGGGCGTACGGCTACACCTTC.

CDR3 coding DNA: TGTGCCAGCAGTCCGATGGACGGGGAGTCCCAAGAGACCCAGTACTTC. It is translated as CASSPMDGESQETQYF. The V call is TRBV25-1, the J call TRBJ2-5; weak D call: TRBD2 (5 bases). The CDR3 totals 16 residues. V was trimmed by 5 bases and J by 1 base, leaving 17 bases between them. Germline lookup yields CDR1 MGHDK and CDR2 SYGVNS.

This chain links TRBV2 with TRBJ1-6; D is undetermined. The germline V gene has CDR1 SNHLY and CDR2 FYNNEI. The CDR3 consists of 15 residues. V was clipped by 4 bases and J by 5 bases, with 12 bases between them. For the CDR3, the DNA is TGTGCCAGCAGTGCCTTAGGAGAGGATAATTCACCCCTCCACTTT. Translated: CASSALGEDNSPLHF.

The chain carries TRBV9 and TRBJ2-6, with TRBD1 as a possible D gene (6 bases). The CDR3 sequence is 17 residues long. Germline V gene data show CDR1 as SGDLS and CDR2 as YYNGEE. The V gene lost 2 bases and the J gene lost 0 bases, with 12 bases spanning the gap. The CDR3 nucleotides are TGTGCCAGCAGCGTCGACAGGTCCTTCTCTGGGGCCAACGTCCTGACTTTC. This codes for CASSVDRSFSGANVLTF.

The chain recombines TRBV4-3 with TRBJ2-5; the match to TRBD1 covers 7 bases. V trimming: 0 bases; J trimming: 2 bases; junction bases outside the gene matches: 0. Germline loops: CDR1 LGHNA, CDR2 YSLEER. CDR3 size: 14 residues. The CDR3 nucleotides are TGCGCCAGCAGCCAAGACAGGGGGCAAGAGACCCAGTACTTC. Its translation is CASSQDRGQETQYF.